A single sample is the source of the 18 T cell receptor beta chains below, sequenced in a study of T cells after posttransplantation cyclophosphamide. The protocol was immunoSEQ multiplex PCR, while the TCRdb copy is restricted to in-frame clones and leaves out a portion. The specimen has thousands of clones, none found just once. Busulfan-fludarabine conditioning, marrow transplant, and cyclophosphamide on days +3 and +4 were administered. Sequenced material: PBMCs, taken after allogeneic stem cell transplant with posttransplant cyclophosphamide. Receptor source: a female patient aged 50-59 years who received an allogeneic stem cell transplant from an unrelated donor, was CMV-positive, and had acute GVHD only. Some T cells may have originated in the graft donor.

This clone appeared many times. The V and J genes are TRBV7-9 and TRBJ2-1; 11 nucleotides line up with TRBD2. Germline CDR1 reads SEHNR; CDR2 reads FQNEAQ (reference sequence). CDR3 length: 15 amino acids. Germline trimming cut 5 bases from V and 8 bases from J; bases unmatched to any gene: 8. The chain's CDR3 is CASSASSGRRYEQFF. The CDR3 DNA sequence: TGTGCCAGCAGCGCCTCTAGCGGGAGGCGATATGAGCAGTTCTTC.

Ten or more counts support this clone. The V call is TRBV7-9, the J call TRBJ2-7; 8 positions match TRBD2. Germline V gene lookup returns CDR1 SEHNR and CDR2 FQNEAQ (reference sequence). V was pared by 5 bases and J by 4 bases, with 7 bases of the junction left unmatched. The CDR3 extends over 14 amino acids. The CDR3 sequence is CASSSSGSRYEQYF. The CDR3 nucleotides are TGTGCCAGCAGCAGCAGCGGGAGCAGATACGAGCAGTACTTC.

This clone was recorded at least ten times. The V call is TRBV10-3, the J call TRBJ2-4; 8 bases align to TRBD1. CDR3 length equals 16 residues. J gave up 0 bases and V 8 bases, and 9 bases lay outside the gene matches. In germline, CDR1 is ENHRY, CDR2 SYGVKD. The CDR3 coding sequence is TGTGCCATCGGGTCTGTACAGGGGGTAGCCAAAAACATTCAGTACTTC. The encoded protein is CAIGSVQGVAKNIQYF.

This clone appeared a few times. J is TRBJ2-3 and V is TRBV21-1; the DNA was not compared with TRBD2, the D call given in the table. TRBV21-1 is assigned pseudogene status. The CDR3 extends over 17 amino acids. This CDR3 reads CASSRAGTSGNTDTQYF. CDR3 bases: TGTGCCAGCAGCCGCGCGGGGACTAGCGGAAACACAGATACGCAGTATTTT.

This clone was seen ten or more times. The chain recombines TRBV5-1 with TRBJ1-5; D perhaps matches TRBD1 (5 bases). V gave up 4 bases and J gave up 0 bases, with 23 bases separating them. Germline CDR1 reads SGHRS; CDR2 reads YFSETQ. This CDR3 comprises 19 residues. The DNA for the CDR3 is TGCGCCAGCAGCCCTCCGGTGCCCGCGTGGGGGGATAGCAATCAGCCCCAGCATTTT. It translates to CASSPPVPAWGDSNQPQHF.

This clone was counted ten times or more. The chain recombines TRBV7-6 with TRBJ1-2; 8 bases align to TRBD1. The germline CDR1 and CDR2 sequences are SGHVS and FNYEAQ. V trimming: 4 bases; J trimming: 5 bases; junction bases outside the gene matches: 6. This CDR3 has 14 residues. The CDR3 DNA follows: TGTGCCAGCAGCTACGACAGGGGCTCGTATGGCTACACCTTC. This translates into CASSYDRGSYGYTF.

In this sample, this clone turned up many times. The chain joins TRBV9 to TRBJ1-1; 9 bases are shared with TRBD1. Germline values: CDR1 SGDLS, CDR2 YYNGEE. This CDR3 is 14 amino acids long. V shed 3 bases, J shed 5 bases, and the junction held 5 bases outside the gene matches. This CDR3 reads CASSATTGGTEAFF. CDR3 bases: TGTGCCAGCAGCGCAACGACAGGGGGAACTGAAGCTTTCTTT.

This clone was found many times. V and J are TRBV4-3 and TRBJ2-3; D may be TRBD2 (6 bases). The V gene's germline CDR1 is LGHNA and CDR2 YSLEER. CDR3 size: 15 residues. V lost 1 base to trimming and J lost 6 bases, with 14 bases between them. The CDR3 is CASSQGRLVGDTQYF. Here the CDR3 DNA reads TGCGCCAGCAGCCAAGGCCGACTAGTTGGGGATACGCAGTATTTT.

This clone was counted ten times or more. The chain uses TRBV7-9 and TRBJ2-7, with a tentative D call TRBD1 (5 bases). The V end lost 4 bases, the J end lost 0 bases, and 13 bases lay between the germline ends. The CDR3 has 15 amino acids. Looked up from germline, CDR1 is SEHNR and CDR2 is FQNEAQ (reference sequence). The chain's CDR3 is CASSSVQGGSYEQYF. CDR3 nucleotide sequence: TGTGCCAGCAGCTCGGTCCAGGGCGGCTCCTACGAGCAGTACTTC.

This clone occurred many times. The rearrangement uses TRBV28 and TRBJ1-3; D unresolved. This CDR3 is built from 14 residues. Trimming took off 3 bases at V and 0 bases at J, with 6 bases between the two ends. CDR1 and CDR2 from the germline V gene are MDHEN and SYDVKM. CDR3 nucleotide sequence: TGTGCCAGCAGTTTTCCTAGCTCTGGAAACACCATATATTTT. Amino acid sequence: CASSFPSSGNTIYF.

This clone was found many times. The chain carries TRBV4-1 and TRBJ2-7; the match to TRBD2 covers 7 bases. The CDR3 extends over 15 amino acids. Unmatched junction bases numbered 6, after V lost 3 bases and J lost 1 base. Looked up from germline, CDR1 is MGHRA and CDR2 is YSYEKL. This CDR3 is CASSQGGHWSYEQYF. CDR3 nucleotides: TGCGCCAGCAGCCAGGGAGGGCATTGGTCCTACGAGCAGTACTTC.

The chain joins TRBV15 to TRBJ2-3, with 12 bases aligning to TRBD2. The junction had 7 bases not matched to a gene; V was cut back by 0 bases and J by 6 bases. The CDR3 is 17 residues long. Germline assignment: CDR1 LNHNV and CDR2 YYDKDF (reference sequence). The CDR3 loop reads CATSRDLLAGGSDTQYF. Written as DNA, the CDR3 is TGTGCCACCAGCAGAGATCTGCTAGCGGGAGGGTCGGATACGCAGTATTTT.

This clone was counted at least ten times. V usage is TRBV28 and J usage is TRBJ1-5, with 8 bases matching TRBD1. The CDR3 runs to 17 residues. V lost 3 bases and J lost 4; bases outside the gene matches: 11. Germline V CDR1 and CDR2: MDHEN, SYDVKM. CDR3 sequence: CASSFPTTGGLNQPQHF. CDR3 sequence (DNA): TGTGCCAGCAGTTTCCCAACCACAGGGGGATTAAATCAGCCCCAGCATTTT.

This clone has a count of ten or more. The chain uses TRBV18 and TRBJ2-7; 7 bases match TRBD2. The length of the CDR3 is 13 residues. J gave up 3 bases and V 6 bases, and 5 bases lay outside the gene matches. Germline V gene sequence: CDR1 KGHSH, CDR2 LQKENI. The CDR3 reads CASSEASGYEQYF. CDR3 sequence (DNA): TGTGCCAGCTCTGAGGCTAGCGGCTACGAGCAGTACTTC.

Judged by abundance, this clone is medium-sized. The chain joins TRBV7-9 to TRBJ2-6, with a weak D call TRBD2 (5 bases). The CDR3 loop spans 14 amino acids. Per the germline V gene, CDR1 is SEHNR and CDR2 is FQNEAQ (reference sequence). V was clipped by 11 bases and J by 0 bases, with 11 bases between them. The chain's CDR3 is CALLEGSGANVLTF. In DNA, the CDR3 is TGTGCCCTACTTGAGGGCTCTGGGGCCAACGTCCTGACTTTC.

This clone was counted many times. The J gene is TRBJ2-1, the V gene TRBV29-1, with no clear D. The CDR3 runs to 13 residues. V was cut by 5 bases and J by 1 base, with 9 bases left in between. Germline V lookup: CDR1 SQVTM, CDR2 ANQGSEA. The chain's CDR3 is CSVSIDSYNEQFF. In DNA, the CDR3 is TGCAGCGTTTCTATTGATTCCTACAATGAGCAGTTCTTC.

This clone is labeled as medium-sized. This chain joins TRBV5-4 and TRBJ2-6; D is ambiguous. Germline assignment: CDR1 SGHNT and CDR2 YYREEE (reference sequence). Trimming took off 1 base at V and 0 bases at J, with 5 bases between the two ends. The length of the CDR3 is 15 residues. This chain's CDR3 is CASSLSLSGANVLTF. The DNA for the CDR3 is TGTGCCAGCAGCTTGTCCCTCTCTGGGGCCAACGTCCTGACTTTC.

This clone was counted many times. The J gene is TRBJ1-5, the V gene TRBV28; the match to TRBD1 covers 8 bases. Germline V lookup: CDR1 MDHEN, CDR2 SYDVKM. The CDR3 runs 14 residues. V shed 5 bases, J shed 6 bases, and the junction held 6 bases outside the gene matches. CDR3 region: CASSPGGIVQPQHF. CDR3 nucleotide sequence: TGTGCCAGCAGTCCAGGGGGCATCGTTCAGCCCCAGCATTTT.